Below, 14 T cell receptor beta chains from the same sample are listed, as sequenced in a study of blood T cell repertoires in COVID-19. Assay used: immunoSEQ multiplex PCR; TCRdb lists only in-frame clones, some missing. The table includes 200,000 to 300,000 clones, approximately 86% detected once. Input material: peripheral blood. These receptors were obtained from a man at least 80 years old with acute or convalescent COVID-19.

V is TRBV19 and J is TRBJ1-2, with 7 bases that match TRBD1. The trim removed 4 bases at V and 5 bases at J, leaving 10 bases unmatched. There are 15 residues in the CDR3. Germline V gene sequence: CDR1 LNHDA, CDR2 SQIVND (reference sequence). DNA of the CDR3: TGTGCCAGTAGTACAGGGACAGCCCAAAGTTATGGCTACACCTTC. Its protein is CASSTGTAQSYGYTF.

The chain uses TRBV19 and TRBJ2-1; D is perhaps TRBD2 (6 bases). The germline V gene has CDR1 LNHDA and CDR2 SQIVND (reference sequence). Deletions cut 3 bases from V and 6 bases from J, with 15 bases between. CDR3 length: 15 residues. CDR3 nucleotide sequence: TGTGCCAGTAGTATCACAGCAGAGGAGGGCAATGAGCAGTTCTTC. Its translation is CASSITAEEGNEQFF.

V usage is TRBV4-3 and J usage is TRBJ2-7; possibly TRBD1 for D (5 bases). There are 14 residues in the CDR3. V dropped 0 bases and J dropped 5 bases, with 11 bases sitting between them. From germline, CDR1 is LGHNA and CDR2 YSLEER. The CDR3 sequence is CASSQDRQSDEQYF. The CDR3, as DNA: TGCGCCAGCAGCCAAGATAGACAGTCTGACGAGCAGTACTTC.

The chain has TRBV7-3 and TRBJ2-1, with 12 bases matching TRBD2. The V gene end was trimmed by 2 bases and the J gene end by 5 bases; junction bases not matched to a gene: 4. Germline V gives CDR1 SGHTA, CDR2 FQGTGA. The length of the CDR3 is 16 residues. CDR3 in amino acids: CASSLFPSGGDNEQFF. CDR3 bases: TGTGCCAGCAGCTTATTCCCTAGCGGGGGGGACAATGAGCAGTTCTTC.

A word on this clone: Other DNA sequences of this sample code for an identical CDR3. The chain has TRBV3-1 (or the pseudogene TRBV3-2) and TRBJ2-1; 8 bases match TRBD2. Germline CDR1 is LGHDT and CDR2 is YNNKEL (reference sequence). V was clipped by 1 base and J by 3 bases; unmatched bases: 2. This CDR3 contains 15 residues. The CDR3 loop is CASSQVLADYNEQFF. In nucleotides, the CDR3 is TGTGCCAGCAGCCAAGTACTAGCGGACTACAATGAGCAGTTCTTC.

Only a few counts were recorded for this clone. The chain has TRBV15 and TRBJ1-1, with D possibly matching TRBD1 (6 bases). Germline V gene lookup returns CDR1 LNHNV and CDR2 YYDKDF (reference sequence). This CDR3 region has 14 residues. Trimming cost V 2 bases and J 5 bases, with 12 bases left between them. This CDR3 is CATSRPQGNTEAFF. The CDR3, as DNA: TGTGCCACCAGCAGACCCCAGGGGAATACTGAAGCTTTCTTT.

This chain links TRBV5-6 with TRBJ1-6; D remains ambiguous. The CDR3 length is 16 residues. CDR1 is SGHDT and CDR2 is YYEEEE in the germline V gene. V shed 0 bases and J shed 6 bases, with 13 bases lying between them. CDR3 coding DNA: TGTGCCAGCAGCTTGGAGGGAGTGAGGTTTAATTCACCCCTCCACTTT. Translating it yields CASSLEGVRFNSPLHF. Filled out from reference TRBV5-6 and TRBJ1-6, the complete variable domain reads DAGVTQSPTHLIKTRGQQVTLRCSPKSGHDTVSWYQQALGQGPQFIFQYYEEEERQRGNFPDRFSGHQFPNYSSELNVNALLLGDSALYLCASSLEGVRFNSPLHFGNGTRLTVT.

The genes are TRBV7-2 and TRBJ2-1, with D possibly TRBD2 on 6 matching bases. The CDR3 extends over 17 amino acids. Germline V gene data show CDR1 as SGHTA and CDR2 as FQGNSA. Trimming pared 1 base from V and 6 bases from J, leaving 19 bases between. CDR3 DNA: TGTGCCAGCAGCTTAGGCCCCGTGGAACTGGGGGGCAATGAGCAGTTCTTC. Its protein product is CASSLGPVELGGNEQFF.

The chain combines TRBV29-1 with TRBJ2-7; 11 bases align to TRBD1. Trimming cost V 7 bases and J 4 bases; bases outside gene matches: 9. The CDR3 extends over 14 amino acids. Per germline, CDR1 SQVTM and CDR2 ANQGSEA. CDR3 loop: CSADRDRGWYEQYF. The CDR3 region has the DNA TGCAGCGCTGATAGGGACAGGGGGTGGTACGAGCAGTACTTC.

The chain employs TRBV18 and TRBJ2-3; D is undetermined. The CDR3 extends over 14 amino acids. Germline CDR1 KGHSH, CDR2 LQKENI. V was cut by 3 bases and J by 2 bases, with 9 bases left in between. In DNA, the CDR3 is TGTGCCAGCTCACCTGAGGAACTCACAGATACGCAGTATTTT. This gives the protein CASSPEELTDTQYF.

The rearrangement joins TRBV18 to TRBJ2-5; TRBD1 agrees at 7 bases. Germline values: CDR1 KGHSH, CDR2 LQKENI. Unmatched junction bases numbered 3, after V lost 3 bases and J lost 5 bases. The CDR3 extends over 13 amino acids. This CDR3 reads CASSPGQTETQYF. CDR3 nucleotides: TGTGCCAGCTCACCGGGACAGACGGAGACCCAGTACTTC.

The CDR3 DNA follows: TGTGCCAGCAGCCCCGGGGGGGGAAACTCCTACGAGCAGTACTTC. Its translation is CASSPGGGNSYEQYF. The chain employs TRBV6-2 or TRBV6-3 and TRBJ2-7, with TRBD2 matching 8 bases. J gave up 0 bases and V 6 bases, and 7 bases lay outside the gene matches. CDR3 length: 15 residues. Per germline, CDR1 MNHEY and CDR2 SVGEGT.

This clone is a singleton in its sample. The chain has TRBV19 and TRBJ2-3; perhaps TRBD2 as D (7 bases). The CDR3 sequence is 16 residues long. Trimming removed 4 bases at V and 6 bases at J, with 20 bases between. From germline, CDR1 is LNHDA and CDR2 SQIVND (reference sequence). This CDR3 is CASSTLRGGAVDTQYF. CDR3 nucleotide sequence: TGTGCCAGTAGTACTCTCCGAGGGGGGGCCGTTGATACGCAGTATTTT.

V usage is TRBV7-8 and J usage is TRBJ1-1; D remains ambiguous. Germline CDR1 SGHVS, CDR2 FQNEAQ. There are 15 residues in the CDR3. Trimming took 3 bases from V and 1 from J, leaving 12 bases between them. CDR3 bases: TGTGCCAGCAGCTTGTTTGGCGGGCAGAACACTGAAGCTTTCTTT. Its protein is CASSLFGGQNTEAFF.